The 29 T cell receptor beta chains listed next were all sequenced from one sample in a study of siplizumab effects on memory and regulatory T cells. Some clones are missing from TCRdb's copy, which holds only in-frame ones; the method was immunoSEQ multiplex PCR. Seen here are about 97,000 clones, about 90% observed once, and the top ten hold 12%. The sample comprised non-Treg CD4+ T cells sorted from blood. Receptors were obtained from a human donor in good health.

The chain employs TRBV5-1 and TRBJ2-6; D gene unclear. Per germline, CDR1 SGHRS and CDR2 YFSETQ. This CDR3 has 15 amino acids. V shed 0 bases and J shed 2 bases, with 6 bases lying between them. The DNA of the CDR3 is TGCGCCAGCAGCTTGGGGCCGACTGGGGCCAACGTCCTGACTTTC. Amino acid sequence: CASSLGPTGANVLTF.

This clone was seen a single time. The gene calls are TRBV9 and TRBJ2-3, with D unclear. Germline V gene sequence: CDR1 SGDLS, CDR2 YYNGEE. Between the trimmed V and J ends, which lost 0 bases and 5 bases, there was a span of 7 bases. The CDR3 has 13 residues. CDR3 nucleotide sequence: TGTGCCAGCAGCGTAGATGTGCAAGATACGCAGTATTTT. Residues: CASSVDVQDTQYF.

The chain carries TRBV6-6 and TRBJ1-1; D is uncertain. The V end was cut by 7 bases, the J end by 1 base, with 7 bases between. CDR1 and CDR2 (germline): MNHNY, SVGAGI (reference sequence). The CDR3 extends over 12 amino acids. The CDR3 sequence is CASTAANTEAFF. The CDR3 DNA follows: TGTGCCAGCACGGCGGCGAACACTGAAGCTTTCTTT.

The chain uses TRBV6-5 and TRBJ1-1, with 7 bases that match TRBD1. CDR1 and CDR2 from the germline V gene are MNHEY and SVGAGI. CDR3 length: 14 residues. J was trimmed by 2 bases and V by 4 bases; bases with no gene match: 4. The CDR3 coding sequence is TGTGCCAGCAGTTTAGGGACAGTAAACACTGAAGCTTTCTTT. As protein: CASSLGTVNTEAFF.

This sequence joins TRBV28 and TRBJ2-3; TRBD2 matches at 12 bases. The CDR3 loop spans 13 amino acids. The V gene end was trimmed by 8 bases and the J gene end by 6 bases; junction bases not matched to a gene: 3. Germline lookup yields CDR1 MDHEN and CDR2 SYDVKM. The chain's CDR3 is CASRLAGADTQYF. The CDR3 DNA follows: TGTGCCAGCCGACTAGCGGGAGCCGATACGCAGTATTTT.

The genes are TRBV6-5 and TRBJ2-1; 12 nucleotides align to TRBD2. The CDR3 spans 16 residues. V gave up 2 bases and J gave up 7 bases; unmatched junction bases: 6. In germline, CDR1 is MNHEY, CDR2 SVGAGI. The DNA for the CDR3 is TGTGCCAGCAGTTACGGGCTAGCGGGAGGGAGGAATGAGCAGTTCTTC. It yields the protein CASSYGLAGGRNEQFF.

The J gene is TRBJ1-1, the V gene TRBV19; possibly TRBD1 for D (5 bases). This CDR3 has 14 amino acids. The germline V gene has CDR1 LNHDA and CDR2 SQIVND (reference sequence). Trimming removed 4 bases at V and 0 bases at J, with 9 bases between. CDR3 loop: CASSRGRLNTEAFF. The CDR3 bases are TGTGCCAGTAGTAGGGGACGGTTGAACACTGAAGCTTTCTTT.

This chain uses TRBV18 with TRBJ2-5, with TRBD1 identical over 7 bases. Matching the DNA end better, TRBJ2-7 makes the J call doubtful. This CDR3 comprises 13 residues. Germline CDR1 is KGHSH and CDR2 is LQKENI. The CDR3 spells CASSPGQRYEQYF. Here the CDR3 DNA reads TGTGCCAGCTCACCGGGACAGCGATACGAGCAGTACTTC.

The genes are TRBV7-2 and TRBJ2-1, with TRBD2 matching over 9 bases. CDR3 length: 16 amino acids. Germline V gene sequence: CDR1 SGHTA, CDR2 FQGNSA. The V segment lost 1 base and the J segment 5 bases; nucleotides outside the gene matches: 6. The CDR3 reads CASSLVSTSGNNEQFF. CDR3 DNA sequence: TGTGCCAGCAGCTTAGTCTCGACTAGCGGTAACAATGAGCAGTTCTTC.

J is TRBJ2-1 and V is TRBV9; 12 nucleotides agree with TRBD2. CDR3 length: 16 residues. CDR1 and CDR2 from the germline V gene are SGDLS and YYNGEE. With V trimmed by 3 bases and J by 6 bases, 7 bases remained unmatched. CDR3 amino acids: CASSARLAGAGNEQFF. As DNA, the CDR3 is TGTGCCAGCAGCGCACGACTAGCGGGAGCCGGCAATGAGCAGTTCTTC.

J is TRBJ1-5 and V is TRBV28, with D unresolved. CDR1 is MDHEN and CDR2 is SYDVKM in the germline V gene. There are 11 residues in the CDR3. Trimming took off 3 bases at V and 11 bases at J, with 8 bases between the two ends. As DNA, the CDR3 is TGTGCCAGCAGTTTCAGGAGGTCCCAGCATTTT. Residues: CASSFRRSQHF.

The DNA of the CDR3 is TGCGCCAGCAGCTTGGCGACACTTTACGAGCAGTACTTC. This gives the protein CASSLATLYEQYF. The chain carries TRBV5-1 and TRBJ2-7, with D hard to call. Trimming removed 0 bases from V and 4 bases from J, with 8 bases in between. Germline V lookup: CDR1 SGHRS, CDR2 YFSETQ. CDR3 length: 13 amino acids. The full variable domain, with the rest looked up from reference TRBV5-1 and TRBJ2-7, is KAGVTQTPRYLIKTRGQQVTLSCSPISGHRSVSWYQQTPGQGLQFLFEYFSETQRNKGNFPGRFSGRQFSNSRSEMNVSTLELGDSALYLCASSLATLYEQYFGPGTRLTVT.

The chain uses TRBV2 and TRBJ1-5; no clear D gene. The germline V and J ends were trimmed by 4 bases and 2 bases, with 12 bases remaining between them. This CDR3 region has 15 residues. Germline V gene data show CDR1 as SNHLY and CDR2 as FYNNEI. CDR3 in amino acids: CASSGSTGGNQPQHF. The CDR3 nucleotides are TGTGCCAGCAGTGGAAGCACTGGGGGCAATCAGCCCCAGCATTTT. The full variable domain, in which reference TRBV2 and TRBJ1-5 provide the parts outside the CDR3, is EPEVTQTPSHQVTQMGQEVILRCVPISNHLYFYWYRQILGQKVEFLVSFYNNEISEKSEIFDDQFSVERPDGSNFTLKIRSTKLEDSAMYFCASSGSTGGNQPQHFGDGTRLSIL.

The table lists this clone with a few counts. The genes are TRBV5-1 and TRBJ2-1; the D call may be TRBD1 or TRBD2 (5 bases each). Germline assignment: CDR1 SGHRS and CDR2 YFSETQ. V dropped 2 bases and J dropped 14 bases, with 17 bases sitting between them. CDR3 length equals 13 residues. CDR3 nucleotide sequence: TGCGCCAGCAGCTTAGAGGGGTTGGGGCCGGAGTTCTTC. Translating gives CASSLEGLGPEFF.

This chain uses TRBV5-1 with TRBJ1-1; D may be TRBD1 (5 bases). Germline CDR1 and CDR2: SGHRS and YFSETQ. V dropped 5 bases and J dropped 11 bases, with 28 bases sitting between them. The CDR3 runs to 16 residues. In DNA form, the CDR3 reads TGCGCCAGCAGGCCTGACGGGCAGGGCTTAGGCGGTAAGGCTTTCTTT. It is translated as CASRPDGQGLGGKAFF.

The chain uses TRBV5-6 and TRBJ2-6; a weak D match, TRBD2 (5 bases). CDR3 length: 15 residues. Trimming left V 2 bases short and J 2 bases short, with 8 bases between. The germline V gene has CDR1 SGHDT and CDR2 YYEEEE. This chain's CDR3 is CASSFLGAGANVLTF. DNA of the CDR3: TGTGCCAGCAGCTTCCTCGGGGCTGGGGCCAACGTCCTGACTTTC.

The chain links TRBV6-6 to TRBJ2-7, with 8 bases aligning to TRBD2. The CDR3 is 15 residues long. CDR1 is MNHNY and CDR2 is SVGAGI in the germline V gene (reference sequence). J was trimmed by 7 bases and V by 6 bases; bases with no gene match: 14. DNA of the CDR3: TGTGCCAGCAGGGTTGAGCGGGAGAGGCCTCGGGAGCAGTACTTC. It encodes CASRVERERPREQYF.

A few counts support this clone. This chain links TRBV14 with TRBJ2-7; unclear D gene. The germline V and J ends were trimmed by 3 bases and 1 base, with 16 bases remaining between them. In germline, CDR1 is SGHDN, CDR2 FVKESK. The CDR3 consists of 16 residues. The CDR3 DNA follows: TGTGCCAGCAGCCACCAAAGCACTGCGTGGTCCTACGAGCAGTACTTC. Translating gives CASSHQSTAWSYEQYF.

This chain connects TRBV11-3 to TRBJ2-2; maybe TRBD2 (5 bases). The CDR3 is made up of 15 amino acids. V gave up 4 bases and J gave up 2 bases, with 11 bases separating them. Per the germline V gene, CDR1 is SGHNT and CDR2 is YENEEA. The CDR3 is CASSSGPGNTGELFF. CDR3 DNA sequence: TGTGCCAGCAGCTCTGGTCCGGGAAACACCGGGGAGCTGTTTTTT. Supplemented by reference TRBV11-3 and TRBJ2-2, the full variable domain reads EAGVVQSPRYKIIEKKQPVAFWCNPISGHNTLYWYLQNLGQGPELLIRYENEEAVDDSQLPKDRFSAERLKGVDSTLKIQPAELGDSAVYLCASSSGPGNTGELFFGEGSRLTVL.

The chain has TRBV7-2 and TRBJ1-6; D is unclear. The CDR3 contains 14 residues. Deletions cut 5 bases from V and 4 bases from J, with 9 bases between. Germline-derived CDR1 and CDR2 are SGHTA and FQGNSA. CDR3 loop: CASSVDGYNSPLHF. The CDR3 coding sequence is TGTGCCAGCAGCGTGGACGGATATAATTCACCCCTCCACTTT. Filled out from reference TRBV7-2 and TRBJ1-6, the complete variable domain reads GAGVSQSPSNKVTEKGKDVELRCDPISGHTALYWYRQSLGQGLEFLIYFQGNSAPDKSGLPSDRFSAERTGGSVSTLTIQRTQQEDSAVYLCASSVDGYNSPLHFGNGTRLTVT.

This clone was detected only once. V and J are TRBV11-3 and TRBJ2-5; no reliable D call. This CDR3 region has 13 residues. Per the germline V gene, CDR1 is SGHNT and CDR2 is YENEEA. The ends were cut back, 5 bases at V and 1 base at J, with 8 bases in the middle. The CDR3 bases are TGTGCCAGCAGCCGACAAACCCAAGAGACCCAGTACTTC. Translating it yields CASSRQTQETQYF.

The chain carries TRBV4-1 and TRBJ2-7, with 9 positions matching TRBD1. The CDR3 has 17 amino acids. The germline V gene has CDR1 MGHRA and CDR2 YSYEKL. V lost 2 bases to trimming and J lost 4 bases; unmatched junction nucleotides: 12. The CDR3 nucleotides read TGCGCCAGCAGCCAACCAACAGTTGGGACAGGGAGATACGAGCAGTACTTC. Translation gives CASSQPTVGTGRYEQYF.

The rearrangement joins TRBV5-3 to TRBJ1-5; a possible D gene is TRBD1 (5 bases). TRBV5-3 is identified as an open reading frame with a role that is uncertain. V lost 5 bases and J 1 base, leaving 22 bases between the germline ends. The CDR3 consists of 18 residues. The CDR3 here is CARRSWGSGTKSNQPQHF. The CDR3 DNA is TGTGCCAGAAGGTCGTGGGGCTCCGGGACTAAGAGCAATCAGCCCCAGCATTTT.

V gene TRBV7-2 combines with J gene TRBJ1-3; unclear D gene. This CDR3 has 15 amino acids. V was trimmed by 6 bases and J by 0 bases, leaving 12 bases between them. The germline gives CDR1 SGHTA, CDR2 FQGNSA. The CDR3 here is CASRADGFSGNTIYF. The CDR3 coding sequence is TGTGCCAGCAGAGCCGACGGATTCTCTGGAAACACCATATATTTT. Using reference TRBV7-2 and TRBJ1-3 for the parts outside the CDR3, the full variable domain is GAGVSQSPSNKVTEKGKDVELRCDPISGHTALYWYRQSLGQGLEFLIYFQGNSAPDKSGLPSDRFSAERTGGSVSTLTIQRTQQEDSAVYLCASRADGFSGNTIYFGEGSWLTVV.

This rearrangement joins TRBV4-1 to TRBJ2-7; 10 bases agree with TRBD2. The CDR3 is made up of 18 amino acids. Germline lookup yields CDR1 MGHRA and CDR2 YSYEKL. V was clipped by 4 bases and J by 6 bases; unmatched bases: 18. Here the CDR3 DNA reads TGCGCCAGCAGCCTGGGTCTAGCGGGAGTTCGGCGGGTGGGCGAGCAGTACTTC. As protein: CASSLGLAGVRRVGEQYF.

As for this clone: The sample carries other DNA sequences with the same CDR3. This rearrangement joins TRBV19 to TRBJ1-3; D is uncertain. CDR3 size: 15 residues. Germline assignment: CDR1 LNHDA and CDR2 SQIVND (reference sequence). V was clipped by 1 base and J by 0 bases, with 7 bases between them. The CDR3, as DNA: TGTGCCAGTAGTATAGCCGGAGTCTCTGGAAACACCATATATTTT. Its protein product is CASSIAGVSGNTIYF.

The rearrangement uses TRBV14 and TRBJ2-7; no definite D call. Germline CDR1 is SGHDN and CDR2 is FVKESK. The CDR3 has 12 residues. Trimming cost V 1 base and J 3 bases, with 4 bases left between them. For the CDR3, the DNA is TGTGCCAGCAGCCAAGCCAGCTACGAGCAGTACTTC. It is translated as CASSQASYEQYF.

The chain links TRBV18 to TRBJ2-5; no clear D gene. Germline V gives CDR1 KGHSH, CDR2 LQKENI. The V gene lost 0 bases and the J gene lost 2 bases, with 7 bases spanning the gap. CDR3 length: 14 amino acids. This CDR3 reads CASSPPRTQETQYF. The DNA for the CDR3 is TGTGCCAGCTCACCACCGAGGACGCAAGAGACCCAGTACTTC.

V gene TRBV29-1 combines with J gene TRBJ1-5; D ambiguous. The CDR3 has 12 residues. The V gene's germline CDR1 is SQVTM and CDR2 ANQGSEA. V lost 3 bases and J lost 3, with 6 bases in between. As DNA, the CDR3 is TGCAGCGTTGAGGGCCCCAATCAGCCCCAGCATTTT. This translates into CSVEGPNQPQHF.